The TCR beta chain under discussion was sequenced for a study of blood T cell repertoires in COVID-19. Seattle's cohort entered during active infection and was followed longitudinally. This clone appeared once. Original processing notes: Scientists estimated how many nucleated cells there were by amplifying reference gene primers. The repertoire was sequenced with immunoSEQ multiplex PCR; TCRdb's copy has only in-frame clones and lacks some. The V and J calls and clone size are taken from that table; D and trimming were inferred from the DNA. The table records roughly 380,000 clones, around nine tenths of them present only once. The V gene lost 2 bases and the J gene lost 3 bases, with 10 bases spanning the gap. The CDR3 length is 14 residues. Germline V gene sequence: CDR1 MGHDK, CDR2 SYGVNS.

The clonotype originates from a woman between 35 and 50 years old with COVID-19, enrolled during active disease. Sample: peripheral blood. This sequence joins TRBV25-1 and TRBJ1-2; D might be TRBD1 (5 bases). DNA for the CDR3: TGTGCCAGCAGTGAAGGAGGGGTCGACTATGGCTACACCTTC. Translated, it gives CASSEGGVDYGYTF.